These 21 T cell receptor beta chains were sequenced from one sample in a study of beta chain features in type 1 diabetes. As every portion of the isolated RNA was reverse transcribed, the sequencing read expressed TCRB transcripts. Here immunoSEQ multiplex PCR was the method, and the copy in TCRdb shows in-frame clones only, minus some. The sample lists around 150,000 clones, 6% to 7.5% occurring once. The sequenced sample consisted of central memory CD4+ T cells from blood. These receptors all stem from a woman aged 25 to 39 in good health.

The chain carries TRBV14 and TRBJ1-1; D is ambiguous. Looked up from germline, CDR1 is SGHDN and CDR2 is FVKESK. The CDR3 is 13 residues long. Trimming removed 5 bases from V and 2 bases from J, with 9 bases in between. The CDR3 is CASSRILNTEAFF. CDR3 sequence (DNA): TGTGCCAGCAGCAGAATACTCAACACTGAAGCTTTCTTT.

This clone was counted at least ten times. The V and J genes are TRBV7-3 and TRBJ2-2; the D gene is possibly TRBD1 (5 bases). Germline lookup yields CDR1 SGHTA and CDR2 FQGTGA. The CDR3 length is 14 residues. V lost 5 bases to trimming and J lost 0 bases, with 7 bases between them. The CDR3 protein is CASSPTANTGELFF. The DNA for the CDR3 is TGTGCCAGCAGCCCGACAGCGAACACCGGGGAGCTGTTTTTT. Full variable domain (rest looked up from reference TRBV7-3 and TRBJ2-2): GAGVSQTPSNKVTEKGKYVELRCDPISGHTALYWYRQSLGQGPEFLIYFQGTGAADDSGLPNDRFFAVRPEGSVSTLKIQRTERGDSAVYLCASSPTANTGELFFGEGSRLTVL.

This clone was seen a handful of times. The J gene is TRBJ1-5, the V gene TRBV19; 9 nucleotides agree with TRBD1. The V gene end was trimmed by 8 bases and the J gene end by 6 bases; junction bases not matched to a gene: 14. Looked up from germline, CDR1 is LNHDA and CDR2 is SQIVND (reference sequence). The CDR3 length is 16 residues. CDR3 amino acids: CASSFTGTGFAQPQHF. In nucleotides, the CDR3 is TGTGCCAGTTCGTTTACCGGGACAGGGTTCGCTCAGCCCCAGCATTTT.

Many counts were recorded for this clone. V gene TRBV29-1 combines with J gene TRBJ2-3; perhaps TRBD2 as D (6 bases). Germline V gene data show CDR1 as SQVTM and CDR2 as ANQGSEA. The CDR3 consists of 10 residues. Trimming took 2 bases from V and 14 from J, leaving 11 bases between them. CDR3 nucleotides: TGCAGCGTTGAAATCGGGGGACGGTATTTT. It specifies CSVEIGGRYF.

This clone has ten or more counts. The V gene is TRBV18, the J gene TRBJ1-2, with 7 bases that match TRBD1. The germline V gene has CDR1 KGHSH and CDR2 LQKENI. This CDR3 region has 13 residues. Germline trimming cut 9 bases from V and 5 bases from J; bases unmatched to any gene: 9. The CDR3 protein is CASTGQAEYGYTF. CDR3 DNA sequence: TGTGCCAGTACCGGACAGGCGGAATATGGCTACACCTTC.

This clone was detected ten times or more. J is TRBJ2-1 and V is TRBV10-3; TRBD2 agrees at 8 bases. This CDR3 is built from 14 residues. The trim removed 8 bases at V and 3 bases at J, leaving 6 bases unmatched. The germline gives CDR1 ENHRY, CDR2 SYGVKD. This CDR3 reads CAIAYSGVYNEQFF. For the CDR3, the DNA is TGTGCCATCGCCTATAGCGGGGTCTACAATGAGCAGTTCTTC.

There are many counts of this clone. The V call is TRBV6-6, the J call TRBJ2-3, with 10 bases aligning to TRBD2. The germline V gene has CDR1 MNHNY and CDR2 SVGAGI (reference sequence). The CDR3 runs to 15 residues. Germline trimming cut 7 bases from V and 0 bases from J; bases unmatched to any gene: 4. CDR3 DNA: TGTGCCAGCATTCGGACTAGCGGTAGCACAGATACGCAGTATTTT. As protein: CASIRTSGSTDTQYF.

This clone was counted many times. The chain is built from TRBV28 and TRBJ2-5, with D perhaps TRBD1 (6 bases). The CDR3 has 15 residues. V gave up 0 bases and J gave up 3 bases, with 11 bases separating them. Germline loops: CDR1 MDHEN, CDR2 SYDVKM. The CDR3 coding sequence is TGTGCCAGCAGTTTATGGGCTACAGGGAAAGAGACCCAGTACTTC. This sequence encodes CASSLWATGKETQYF. The complete variable domain, with remaining parts taken from reference TRBV28 and TRBJ2-5, reads DVKVTQSSRYLVKRTGEKVFLECVQDMDHENMFWYRQDPGLGLRLIYFSYDVKMKEKGDIPEGYSVSREKKERFSLILESASTNQTSMYLCASSLWATGKETQYFGPGTRLLVL.

The rearrangement joins TRBV19 to TRBJ1-1, with TRBD1 matching over 7 bases. The CDR3 is 11 amino acids. V was pared by 7 bases and J by 6 bases, with 2 bases of the junction left unmatched. The V gene's germline CDR1 is LNHDA and CDR2 SQIVND (reference sequence). CDR3 DNA: TGTGCCAGTAACGACAGGGCTGAAGCTTTCTTT. Translation gives CASNDRAEAFF. Combining the CDR3 with reference TRBV19 and TRBJ1-1 gives the whole variable domain DGGITQSPKYLFRKEGQNVTLSCEQNLNHDAMYWYRQDPGQGLRLIYYSQIVNDFQKGDIAEGYSVSREKKESFPLTVTSAQKNPTAFYLCASNDRAEAFFGQGTRLTVV.

This clone was detected only a few times. This rearrangement joins TRBV2 to TRBJ2-1; 10 bases are shared with TRBD2. Trimming took 6 bases from V and 1 from J; bases not matched to a gene: 21. Looked up from germline, CDR1 is SNHLY and CDR2 is FYNNEI. The CDR3 totals 21 residues. Written as DNA, the CDR3 is TGTGCCAGCAGGCCAGGGCCCTTCCCTAGCGGGAGCATTGGATCCTACAATGAGCAGTTCTTC. It specifies CASRPGPFPSGSIGSYNEQFF.

This clone was seen a handful of times. The chain carries TRBV28 and TRBJ1-2, with unresolved D. Trimming pared 3 bases from V and 2 bases from J, leaving 10 bases between. Per the germline V gene, CDR1 is MDHEN and CDR2 is SYDVKM. The CDR3 is 14 amino acids. This CDR3 is CASSLVRKNYGYTF. Written as DNA, the CDR3 is TGTGCCAGCAGTTTGGTCAGAAAGAACTATGGCTACACCTTC.

This clone was seen only a few times. The gene calls are TRBV30 and TRBJ1-3; D not resolved. The CDR3 loop spans 13 amino acids. V lost 0 bases to trimming and J lost 0 bases, with 3 bases between them. The germline CDR1 and CDR2 sequences are GTSNPN and SVGIG (reference sequence). The CDR3 nucleotides are TGTGCCTGGAGTGTTTACTCTGGAAACACCATATATTTT. Translation: CAWSVYSGNTIYF. Combining the CDR3 with reference TRBV30 and TRBJ1-3 gives the whole variable domain SQTIHQWPATLVQPVGSPLSLECTVEGTSNPNLYWYRQAAGRGLQLLFYSVGIGQISSEVPQNLSASRPQDRQFILSSKKLLLSDSGFYLCAWSVYSGNTIYFGEGSWLTVV.

This sequence joins TRBV7-9 and TRBJ2-2; 9 bases agree with TRBD1. The CDR3 spans 15 residues. CDR1 is SEHNR, CDR2 FQNEAQ, per germline (reference sequence). V was clipped by 6 bases and J by 5 bases; unmatched bases: 7. For the CDR3, the DNA is TGTGCCAGCAGACGCCGGGACAGGGAAACCGGGGAGCTGTTTTTT. It yields the protein CASRRRDRETGELFF. The full variable domain, rest sourced from reference TRBV7-9 and TRBJ2-2, is DTGVSQNPRHKITKRGQNVTFRCDPISEHNRLYWYRQTLGQGPEFLTYFQNEAQLEKSRLLSDRFSAERPKGSFSTLEIQRTEQGDSAMYLCASRRRDRETGELFFGEGSRLTVL.

At least ten counts were recorded for this clone. This sequence joins TRBV29-1 and TRBJ2-2; 8 nucleotides match TRBD1. The ends lost 6 bases at V and 5 bases at J; junction bases unmatched: 8. The germline V gene has CDR1 SQVTM and CDR2 ANQGSEA. This CDR3 is 14 amino acids long. In DNA, the CDR3 is TGCAGCGTGAGGACAGGGTCGAGGACCGGGGAGCTGTTTTTT. Translated: CSVRTGSRTGELFF.

This clone was picked up a small number of times. The V and J genes are TRBV7-9 and TRBJ2-5; a weak D match, TRBD1 (6 bases). The CDR3 extends over 15 amino acids. Germline loops: CDR1 SEHNR, CDR2 FQNEAQ (reference sequence). V lost 8 bases, J lost 5 bases, and 21 bases lay in between. The CDR3 region is CASVGVKGGQETQYF. CDR3 nucleotides: TGTGCCAGCGTGGGGGTAAAAGGGGGTCAGGAGACCCAGTACTTC.

Only a few counts were recorded for this clone. The V gene is TRBV14, the J gene TRBJ2-5; a weak D match, TRBD1 (6 bases). Deletions cut 2 bases from V and 2 bases from J, with 9 bases between. Germline V lookup: CDR1 SGHDN, CDR2 FVKESK. The CDR3 consists of 14 residues. The DNA for the CDR3 is TGTGCCAGCAGCCAAAACAGGGCGCAAGAGACCCAGTACTTC. Protein sequence: CASSQNRAQETQYF.

The rearrangement joins TRBV5-1 to TRBJ2-3; 8 bases map to TRBD2. Germline loops: CDR1 SGHRS, CDR2 YFSETQ. CDR3 length equals 17 residues. Losses at the gene ends were 0 bases for V and 0 bases for J; bases not matched to a gene: 6. The CDR3 protein is CASSLASSGTSTDTQYF. CDR3 DNA: TGCGCCAGCAGCTTGGCGAGTAGCGGGACTAGCACAGATACGCAGTATTTT.

The sample holds a few counts of this clone. The gene calls are TRBV7-6 and TRBJ2-3, with TRBD2 as a possible D gene (5 bases). V lost 5 bases and J 0 bases, leaving 12 bases between the germline ends. The CDR3 has 15 amino acids. Germline V lookup: CDR1 SGHVS, CDR2 FNYEAQ. The CDR3 spells CASSQEVSSTDTQYF. DNA for the CDR3: TGTGCCAGCAGCCAGGAGGTCTCTAGCACAGATACGCAGTATTTT.

The table lists this clone with a few counts. DNA for the CDR3: TGTGCCAGCAGTCAGGGACAGGGGAGGGACTATGGCTACACCTTC. Amino acid sequence: CASSQGQGRDYGYTF. The V call is TRBV6-6, the J call TRBJ1-2, with 10 bases lining up with TRBD1. V was clipped by 5 bases and J by 3 bases; unmatched bases: 6. Germline V gene data show CDR1 as MNHNY and CDR2 as SVGAGI (reference sequence). CDR3 length equals 15 residues.

This clone was seen only a few times. This chain joins TRBV28 and TRBJ1-3; 7 nucleotides match TRBD1. The V gene's germline CDR1 is MDHEN and CDR2 SYDVKM. The CDR3 extends over 17 amino acids. J lost 0 bases, V lost 6 bases, and 11 bases had no gene match. CDR3 sequence: CASRPPHRGLSGNTIYF. The CDR3 region has the DNA TGTGCCAGCAGACCCCCCCACAGGGGCCTCTCTGGAAACACCATATATTTT.

This clone was found once. The rearrangement links TRBV28 to TRBJ1-1, with D uncertain. Germline CDR1 reads MDHEN; CDR2 reads SYDVKM. V shed 11 bases and J shed 4 bases, with 11 bases lying between them. The CDR3 is 11 amino acids. This chain's CDR3 is CAGGLGTEAFF. The DNA of the CDR3 is TGTGCCGGAGGGTTGGGCACTGAAGCTTTCTTT.